This T cell receptor (beta chain) was recorded in a study of T cell clonotyping in hematopoietic cell transplantation. The study, taken as a whole, reports: Pathologically expanded recipient clonotypes increased progressively from day 30 to day 180 as diversity fell.

Profiled with immunoSEQ multiplex PCR; TCRdb holds only in-frame clones, not every one. The sample has 70,000 or so clones; approximately 94% are singletons. Of note for this clone: What it binds is not known.

CDR3 length: 13 amino acids. Germline V gene lookup returns CDR1 SNHLY and CDR2 FYNNEI. The V end was cut by 5 bases, the J end by 3 bases, with 11 bases between. Sequenced material: peripheral blood mononuclear cells. The chain employs TRBV2 and TRBJ2-7, with D maybe TRBD1 (5 bases). The sequence was collected from a man aged 45-65 years in good health. Some clones in this sample may be carry-over from other donors' samples. The CDR3 nucleotides are TGTGCCAGCAGTCCGAGCGACAGCTACGAGCAGTACTTC. This encodes CASSPSDSYEQYF. Full variable domain (rest looked up from reference TRBV2 and TRBJ2-7): EPEVTQTPSHQVTQMGQEVILRCVPISNHLYFYWYRQILGQKVEFLVSFYNNEISEKSEIFDDQFSVERPDGSNFTLKIRSTKLEDSAMYFCASSPSDSYEQYFGPGTRLTVT.